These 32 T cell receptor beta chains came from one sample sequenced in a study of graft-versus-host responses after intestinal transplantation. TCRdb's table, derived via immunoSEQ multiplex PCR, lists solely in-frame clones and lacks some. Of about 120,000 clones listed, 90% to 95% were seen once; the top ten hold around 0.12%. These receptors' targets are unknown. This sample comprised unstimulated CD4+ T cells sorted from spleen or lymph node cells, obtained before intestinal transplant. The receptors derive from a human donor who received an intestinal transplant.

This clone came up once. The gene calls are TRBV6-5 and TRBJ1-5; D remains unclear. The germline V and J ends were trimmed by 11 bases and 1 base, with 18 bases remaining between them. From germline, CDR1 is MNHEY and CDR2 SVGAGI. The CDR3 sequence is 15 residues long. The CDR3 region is CAEAGSAQSNQPQHF. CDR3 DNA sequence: TGTGCCGAAGCGGGGTCCGCTCAGAGCAATCAGCCCCAGCATTTT.

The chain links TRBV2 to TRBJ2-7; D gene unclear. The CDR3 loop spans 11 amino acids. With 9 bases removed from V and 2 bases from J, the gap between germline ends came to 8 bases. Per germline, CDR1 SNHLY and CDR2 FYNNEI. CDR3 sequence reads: CARRRAYEQYF. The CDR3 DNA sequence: TGTGCCAGACGACGTGCCTACGAGCAGTACTTC. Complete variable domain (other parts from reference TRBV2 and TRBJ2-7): EPEVTQTPSHQVTQMGQEVILRCVPISNHLYFYWYRQILGQKVEFLVSFYNNEISEKSEIFDDQFSVERPDGSNFTLKIRSTKLEDSAMYFCARRRAYEQYFGPGTRLTVT.

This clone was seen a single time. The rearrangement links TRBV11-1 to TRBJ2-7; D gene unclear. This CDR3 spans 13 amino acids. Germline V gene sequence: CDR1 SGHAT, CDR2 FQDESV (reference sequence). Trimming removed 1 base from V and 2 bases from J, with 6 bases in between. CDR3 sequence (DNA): TGTGCCAGCAGCTTAGGGTTAGCCTACGAGCAGTACTTC. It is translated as CASSLGLAYEQYF. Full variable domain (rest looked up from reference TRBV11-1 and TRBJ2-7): EAEVAQSPRYKITEKSQAVAFWCDPISGHATLYWYRQILGQGPELLVQFQDESVVDDSQLPKDRFSAERLKGVDSTLKIQPAELGDSAMYLCASSLGLAYEQYFGPGTRLTVT.

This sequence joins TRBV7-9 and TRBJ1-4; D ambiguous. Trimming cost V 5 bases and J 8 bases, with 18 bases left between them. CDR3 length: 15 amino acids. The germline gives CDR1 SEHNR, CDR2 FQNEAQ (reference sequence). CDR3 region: CASSPRGGWEEKLFF. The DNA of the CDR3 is TGTGCCAGCAGCCCCCGGGGAGGGTGGGAAGAAAAACTGTTTTTT.

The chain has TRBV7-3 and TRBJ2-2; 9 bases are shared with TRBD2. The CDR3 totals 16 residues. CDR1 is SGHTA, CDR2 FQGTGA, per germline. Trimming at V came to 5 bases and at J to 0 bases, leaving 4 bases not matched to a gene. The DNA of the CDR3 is TGTGCCAGCAGCCCTAGCGGGAAAACGAACACCGGGGAGCTGTTTTTT. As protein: CASSPSGKTNTGELFF.

CDR3 nucleotides: TGCGCCAGCAGTGAGTCGTCTATTGGACGGGGGACTAGCGGGATGTACGAGCAGTACTTC. Residues: CASSESSIGRGTSGMYEQYF. The rearrangement links TRBV10-2 to TRBJ2-7; 13 bases fit TRBD2. The CDR3 loop spans 20 amino acids. Unmatched junction bases numbered 15, after V lost 0 bases and J lost 4 bases. Germline V gives CDR1 WSHSY, CDR2 SAAADI.

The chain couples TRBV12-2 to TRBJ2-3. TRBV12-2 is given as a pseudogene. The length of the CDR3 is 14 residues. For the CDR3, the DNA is TGTGCAAGTCGCTTAGCGCCGGGGCCAGATACGCAGTATTTT. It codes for CASRLAPGPDTQYF.

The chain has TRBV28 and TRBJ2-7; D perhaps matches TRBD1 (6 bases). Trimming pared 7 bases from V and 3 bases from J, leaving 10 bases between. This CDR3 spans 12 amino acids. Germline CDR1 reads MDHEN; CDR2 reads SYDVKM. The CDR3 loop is CASTQQGYEQYF. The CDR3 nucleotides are TGTGCCAGCACCCAACAGGGCTACGAGCAGTACTTC.

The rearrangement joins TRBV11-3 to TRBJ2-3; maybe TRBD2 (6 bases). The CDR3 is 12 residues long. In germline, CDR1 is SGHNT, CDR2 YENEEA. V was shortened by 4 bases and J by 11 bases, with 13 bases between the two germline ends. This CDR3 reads CASSSGSPGQYF. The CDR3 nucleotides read TGTGCCAGCAGCTCCGGGAGCCCCGGGCAGTATTTT.

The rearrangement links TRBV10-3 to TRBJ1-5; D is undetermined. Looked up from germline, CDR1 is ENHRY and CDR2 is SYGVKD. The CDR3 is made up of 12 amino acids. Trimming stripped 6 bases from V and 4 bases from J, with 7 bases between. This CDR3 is CAISDQNQPQHF. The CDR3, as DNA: TGTGCCATCAGCGACCAGAATCAGCCCCAGCATTTT.

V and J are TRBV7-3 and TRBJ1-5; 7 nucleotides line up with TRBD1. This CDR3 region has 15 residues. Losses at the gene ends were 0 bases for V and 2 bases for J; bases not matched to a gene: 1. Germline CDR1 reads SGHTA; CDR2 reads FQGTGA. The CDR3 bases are TGTGCCAGCAGCTTAACTGGACAGGGCAATCAGCCCCAGCATTTT. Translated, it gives CASSLTGQGNQPQHF.

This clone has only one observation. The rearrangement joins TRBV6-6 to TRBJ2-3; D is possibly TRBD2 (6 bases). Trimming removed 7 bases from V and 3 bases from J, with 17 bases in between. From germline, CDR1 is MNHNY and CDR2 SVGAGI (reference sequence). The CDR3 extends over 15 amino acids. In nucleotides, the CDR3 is TGTGCCAGCATTTCCCTAGCGCTCGGAACAGATACGCAGTATTTT. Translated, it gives CASISLALGTDTQYF.

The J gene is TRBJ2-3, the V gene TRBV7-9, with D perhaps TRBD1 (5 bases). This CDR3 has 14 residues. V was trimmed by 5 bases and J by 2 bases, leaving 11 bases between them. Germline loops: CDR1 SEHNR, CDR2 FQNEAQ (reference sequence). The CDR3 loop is CASSTAGSTDTQYF. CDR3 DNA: TGTGCCAGCAGCACCGCAGGGTCCACAGATACGCAGTATTTT.

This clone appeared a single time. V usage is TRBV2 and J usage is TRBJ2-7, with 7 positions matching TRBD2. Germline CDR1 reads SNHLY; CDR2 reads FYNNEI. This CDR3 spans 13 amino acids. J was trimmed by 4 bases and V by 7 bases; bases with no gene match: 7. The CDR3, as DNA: TGTGCCAGCAAGCAGGACGGGGGGTACGAGCAGTACTTC. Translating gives CASKQDGGYEQYF.

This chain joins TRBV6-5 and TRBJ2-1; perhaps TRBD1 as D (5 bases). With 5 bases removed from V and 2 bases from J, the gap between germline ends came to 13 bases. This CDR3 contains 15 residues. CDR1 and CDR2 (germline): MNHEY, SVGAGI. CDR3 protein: CASSPMAGTYNEQFF. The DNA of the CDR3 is TGTGCCAGCAGTCCCATGGCAGGGACCTACAATGAGCAGTTCTTC.

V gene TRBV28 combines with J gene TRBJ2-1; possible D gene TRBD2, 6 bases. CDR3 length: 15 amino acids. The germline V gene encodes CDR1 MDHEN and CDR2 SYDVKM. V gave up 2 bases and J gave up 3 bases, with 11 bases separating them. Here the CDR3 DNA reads TGTGCCAGCAGTTTAGGGGCGGGACTCTACAATGAGCAGTTCTTC. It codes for CASSLGAGLYNEQFF. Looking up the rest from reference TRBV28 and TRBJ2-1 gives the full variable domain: DVKVTQSSRYLVKRTGEKVFLECVQDMDHENMFWYRQDPGLGLRLIYFSYDVKMKEKGDIPEGYSVSREKKERFSLILESASTNQTSMYLCASSLGAGLYNEQFFGPGTRLTVL.

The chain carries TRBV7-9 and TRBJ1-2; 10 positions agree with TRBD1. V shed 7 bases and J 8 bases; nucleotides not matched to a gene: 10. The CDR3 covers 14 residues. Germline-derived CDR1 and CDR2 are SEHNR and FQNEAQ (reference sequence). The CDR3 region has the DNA TGTGCCAGCACCCGGGACAGGGGTGGTGGGGGCTACACCTTC. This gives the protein CASTRDRGGGGYTF.

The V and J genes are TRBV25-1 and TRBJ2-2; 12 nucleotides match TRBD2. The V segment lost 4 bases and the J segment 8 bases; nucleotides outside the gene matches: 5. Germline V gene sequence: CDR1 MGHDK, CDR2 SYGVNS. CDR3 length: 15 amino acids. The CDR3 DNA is TGTGCCAGCAGTGCGAGGACTAGCGGGAATGGGGAGCTGTTTTTT. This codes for CASSARTSGNGELFF.

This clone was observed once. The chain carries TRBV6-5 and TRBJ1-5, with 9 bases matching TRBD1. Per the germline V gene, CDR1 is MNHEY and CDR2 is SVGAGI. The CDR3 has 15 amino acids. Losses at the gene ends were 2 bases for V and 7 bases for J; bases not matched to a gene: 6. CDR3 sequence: CASSYRLTGGQPQHF. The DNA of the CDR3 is TGTGCCAGCAGTTACCGTTTGACAGGGGGGCAGCCCCAGCATTTT.

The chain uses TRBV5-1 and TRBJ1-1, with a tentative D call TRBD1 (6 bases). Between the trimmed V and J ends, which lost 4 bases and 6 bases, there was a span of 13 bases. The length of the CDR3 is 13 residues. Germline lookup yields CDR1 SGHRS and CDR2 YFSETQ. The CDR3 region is CASSQGGSAEAFF. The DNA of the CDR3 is TGCGCCAGCAGCCAAGGGGGAAGCGCTGAAGCTTTCTTT.

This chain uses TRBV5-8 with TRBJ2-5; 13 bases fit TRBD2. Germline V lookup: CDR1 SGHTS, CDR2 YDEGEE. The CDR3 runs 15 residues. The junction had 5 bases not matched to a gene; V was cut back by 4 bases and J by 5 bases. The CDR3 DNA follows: TGTGCCAGCAGCACGGGACTAGCGGGAAGGGAGACCCAGTACTTC. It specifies CASSTGLAGRETQYF.

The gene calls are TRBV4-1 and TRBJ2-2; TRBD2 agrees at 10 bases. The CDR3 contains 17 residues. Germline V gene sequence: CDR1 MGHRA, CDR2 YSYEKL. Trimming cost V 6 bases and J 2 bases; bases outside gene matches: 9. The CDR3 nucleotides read TGCGCCAGCAGTGAGAGAGGACTAGCGGTTAACACCGGGGAGCTGTTTTTT. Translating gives CASSERGLAVNTGELFF.

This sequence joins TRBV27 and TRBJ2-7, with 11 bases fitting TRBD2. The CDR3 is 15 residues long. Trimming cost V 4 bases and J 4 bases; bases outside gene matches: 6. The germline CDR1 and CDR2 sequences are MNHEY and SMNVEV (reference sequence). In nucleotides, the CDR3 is TGTGCCAGCAGTTACACTAGCGGGAGCTCGTACGAGCAGTACTTC. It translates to CASSYTSGSSYEQYF.

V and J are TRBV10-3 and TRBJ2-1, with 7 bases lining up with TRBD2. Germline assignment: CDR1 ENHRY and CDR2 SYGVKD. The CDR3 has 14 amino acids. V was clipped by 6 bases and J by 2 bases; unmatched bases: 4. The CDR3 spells CAIRAGTTYNEQFF. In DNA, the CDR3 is TGTGCCATCAGAGCCGGGACTACCTACAATGAGCAGTTCTTC.

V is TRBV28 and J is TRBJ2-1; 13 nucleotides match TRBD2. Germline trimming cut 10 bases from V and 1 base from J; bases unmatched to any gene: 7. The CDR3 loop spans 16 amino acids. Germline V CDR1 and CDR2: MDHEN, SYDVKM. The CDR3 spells CATFRTSGGSYNEQFF. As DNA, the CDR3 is TGTGCCACCTTTCGGACTAGCGGGGGATCCTACAATGAGCAGTTCTTC. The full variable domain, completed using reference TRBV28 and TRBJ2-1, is DVKVTQSSRYLVKRTGEKVFLECVQDMDHENMFWYRQDPGLGLRLIYFSYDVKMKEKGDIPEGYSVSREKKERFSLILESASTNQTSMYLCATFRTSGGSYNEQFFGPGTRLTVL.

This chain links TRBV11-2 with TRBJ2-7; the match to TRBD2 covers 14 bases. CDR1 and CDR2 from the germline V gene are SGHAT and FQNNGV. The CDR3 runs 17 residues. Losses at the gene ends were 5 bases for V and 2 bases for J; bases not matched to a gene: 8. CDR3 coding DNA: TGTGCCAGCAGCCCCAGACTAGCGGGAGGGGGAACCTACGAGCAGTACTTC. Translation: CASSPRLAGGGTYEQYF.

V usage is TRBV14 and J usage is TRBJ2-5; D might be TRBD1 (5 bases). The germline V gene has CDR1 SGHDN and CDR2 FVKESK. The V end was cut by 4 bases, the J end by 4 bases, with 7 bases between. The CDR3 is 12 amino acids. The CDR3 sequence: CASSPQGETQYF. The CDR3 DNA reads TGTGCCAGCAGCCCGCAGGGAGAGACCCAGTACTTC.

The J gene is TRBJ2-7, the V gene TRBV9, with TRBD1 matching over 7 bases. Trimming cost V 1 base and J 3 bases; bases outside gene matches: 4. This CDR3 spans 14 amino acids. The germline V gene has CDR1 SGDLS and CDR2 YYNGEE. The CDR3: CASSVNRDSYEQYF. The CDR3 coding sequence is TGTGCCAGCAGCGTAAACCGGGACAGCTACGAGCAGTACTTC.

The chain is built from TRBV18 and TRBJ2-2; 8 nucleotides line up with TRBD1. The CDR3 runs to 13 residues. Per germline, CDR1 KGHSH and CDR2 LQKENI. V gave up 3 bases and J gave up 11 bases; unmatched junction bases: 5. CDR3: CASSPRDRSELFF. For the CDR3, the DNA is TGTGCCAGCTCACCTAGGGACAGGTCCGAGCTGTTTTTT.

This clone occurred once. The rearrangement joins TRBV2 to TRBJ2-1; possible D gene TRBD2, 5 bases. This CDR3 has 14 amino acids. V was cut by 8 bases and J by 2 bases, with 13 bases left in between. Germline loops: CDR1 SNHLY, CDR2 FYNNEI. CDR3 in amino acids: CASHSGITYNEQFF. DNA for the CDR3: TGTGCCAGCCATTCGGGGATAACCTACAATGAGCAGTTCTTC.

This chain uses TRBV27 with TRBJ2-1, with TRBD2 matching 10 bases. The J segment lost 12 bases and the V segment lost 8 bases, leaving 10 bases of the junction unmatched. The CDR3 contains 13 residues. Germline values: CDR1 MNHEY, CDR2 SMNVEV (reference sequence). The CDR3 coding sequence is TGTGCCAGCTGGACACTAGCGGGATCTGGGCAGTTCTTC. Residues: CASWTLAGSGQFF.

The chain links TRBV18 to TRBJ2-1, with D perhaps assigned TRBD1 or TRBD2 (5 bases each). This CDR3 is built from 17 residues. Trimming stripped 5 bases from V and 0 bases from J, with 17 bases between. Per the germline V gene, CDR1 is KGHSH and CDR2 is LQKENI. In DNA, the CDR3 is TGTGCCAGCTCAGCCCGGGACGCTACTAGCTCCTACAATGAGCAGTTCTTC. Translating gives CASSARDATSSYNEQFF.